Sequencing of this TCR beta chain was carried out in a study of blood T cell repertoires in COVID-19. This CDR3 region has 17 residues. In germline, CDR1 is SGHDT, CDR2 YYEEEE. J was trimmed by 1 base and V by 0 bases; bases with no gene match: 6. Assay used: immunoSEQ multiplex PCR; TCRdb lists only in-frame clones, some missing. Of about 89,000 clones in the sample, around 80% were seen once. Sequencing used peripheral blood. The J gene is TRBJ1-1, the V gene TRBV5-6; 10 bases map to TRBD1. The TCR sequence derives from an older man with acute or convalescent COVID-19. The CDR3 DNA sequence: TGTGCCAGCAGCTTGGCCTGGGGGACAGGGGAGAACACTGAAGCTTTCTTT. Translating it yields CASSLAWGTGENTEAFF.